This T cell receptor (beta chain) was observed in a study of T-cell reconstitution after alpha-beta-depleted transplantation in children. Preparation of the TCRbeta library used unique molecular identifiers. TCRdb re-derived calls from the PCR reads in MiXCR, one entry per CDR3 protein. In the table there are about 240,000 distinct CDR3 sequences, roughly 25% of which are singletons. Study observations and caveats: Alpha-beta T cells present about two months after transplant were reported to originate from several hundred expanded graft clones. High day-60 TCRbeta diversity in some patients came from surviving recipient T cells and thymic progenitors. T-cell counts and diversity at one year following transplant were attributed mainly to newly produced T cells.

This clonotype was seen at least ten times. The antigen is not known. There are 15 residues in the CDR3. The V end was cut by 5 bases, the J end by 4 bases, with 15 bases between. V is TRBV12-3 or TRBV12-4 and J is TRBJ1-3; D may be TRBD1 (5 bases). The starting material was PBMCs, obtained before TCRalphabeta/CD19-depleted stem cell transplant. The TCR sequence derives from a girl aged 2 to 10 with Fanconi anemia, due to receive a stem cell transplant. The CDR3 loop is CASSLDSGIGNTIYF. In DNA form, the CDR3 reads TGTGCCAGCAGTCTCGACAGTGGTATAGGAAACACCATATATTTT.